The clone carrying this T cell receptor beta chain was observed a few times. Its antigen is unidentified. The CDR3 covers 17 residues. Looked up from germline, CDR1 is MGHRA and CDR2 is YSYEKL. With 4 bases removed from V and 1 base from J, the gap between germline ends came to 17 bases. Constant-region reverse primers amplified full-length variable regions, followed by semi-nested Nested Universal Primer A PCR. From the 5' RACE reads, TCRdb called clonotypes with MiXCR, one entry per CDR3 protein. Among roughly 45,000 distinct CDR3 sequences listed, roughly 30% were seen once. The study, taken as a whole, reports: Tumor memory CD4+ T cell TCR gene usage clustered with blood and lymph node memory CD4+ cells and lymph node naive CD4+ cells.

This TCR was sampled from a female donor with breast cancer. The chain has TRBV4-1 and TRBJ1-3, with D unclear. The sequenced sample was tumor-infiltrating memory CD4+ T cells sorted from the breast tumor. This sample's subset: memory CD4+ T cells, CD4+CD45RO+CD25-. CDR3 in amino acids: CASSPIEKSRSGNTIYF. The DNA of the CDR3 is TGCGCCAGCAGCCCAATTGAGAAATCAAGATCTGGAAACACCATATATTTT.